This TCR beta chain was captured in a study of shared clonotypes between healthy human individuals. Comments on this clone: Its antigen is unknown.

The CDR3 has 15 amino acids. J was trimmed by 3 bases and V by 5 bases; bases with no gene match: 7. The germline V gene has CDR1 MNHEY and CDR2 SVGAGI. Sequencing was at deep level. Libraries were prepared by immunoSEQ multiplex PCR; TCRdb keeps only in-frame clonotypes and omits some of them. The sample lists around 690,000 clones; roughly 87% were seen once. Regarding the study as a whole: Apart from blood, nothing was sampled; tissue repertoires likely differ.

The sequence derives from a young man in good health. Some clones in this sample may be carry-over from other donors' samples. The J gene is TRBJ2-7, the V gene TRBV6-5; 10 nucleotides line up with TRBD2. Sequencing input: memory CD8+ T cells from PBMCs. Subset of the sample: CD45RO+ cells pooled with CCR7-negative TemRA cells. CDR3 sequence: CASSARTSGNYEQYF. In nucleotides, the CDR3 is TGTGCCAGCAGTGCCCGGACTAGCGGAAACTACGAGCAGTACTTC.